This T cell receptor (beta chain) emerged from a study of control samples from healthy donors and cancer patients. Profiling relied on immunoSEQ multiplex PCR, and the TCRdb table lists in-frame clones only, not all of them. The sample includes more than 110,000 clones, just under 95% seen only once; the top ten take about 11%. Trimming pared 0 bases from V and 8 bases from J, leaving 10 bases between. The germline CDR1 and CDR2 sequences are ENHRY and SYGVKD. CDR3 length: 14 residues. The V call is TRBV10-3, the J call TRBJ1-4; no firm D call. The sequencing sample was made of blood. The origin of this receptor is a man younger than 40 in good health. The CDR3 DNA sequence: TGTGCCATCAGTGAGTCGGGAAGCGAGGAAAAACTGTTTTTT. Its protein is CAISESGSEEKLFF.